A selection of T cell receptor beta chains follows, all from one sample in a study of T cells in Graves' hyperthyroidism and ophthalmopathy. TCRdb analysed the multiplex PCR reads with MiXCR anew, one entry per CDR3 protein. The sample has about 580,000 distinct CDR3 sequences, 46% seen once. The material sequenced was peripheral blood or thyroid tissue (not recorded which). The receptors derive from a woman under 30 with Graves' hyperthyroidism. Each CDR3 is given without its conserved first and last residue.

v_call,j_call,cdr3_aa
TRBV10-3,TRBJ2-7,AISESAGGEQY
TRBV7-2,TRBJ2-7,ASSLRGGPAYEQY
TRBV6-1,TRBJ2-7,ASRGTGRPNEQY
TRBV5-1,TRBJ1-1,ASRLQVNTEAF
TRBV6-5,TRBJ1-2,ASSYGRGIYGYT
TRBV6-5,TRBJ1-1,ASGGRQGAF
TRBV15,TRBJ2-2,ATSRDNRAGELF
TRBV7-9,TRBJ1-4,ASSQPYRRVGEKLF
TRBV7-6,TRBJ1-2,ASSEGSHYGYT
TRBV18,TRBJ1-5,ASSPRRGGQPQH
TRBV24-1,TRBJ1-2,ATGDRENYGYT
TRBV19,TRBJ1-1,ASRLLDSANTEAF
TRBV29-1,TRBJ2-7,SVGFGEQY
TRBV2,TRBJ1-2,ASSQRGRGAYGYT
TRBV7-9,TRBJ1-4,ASSLVTGFEKLF
TRBV20-1,TRBJ2-6,SARGDRVSGANVLT
TRBV20-1,TRBJ1-2,SAPRASGLAYT
TRBV29-1,TRBJ2-5,SVVGTSGQRGETQY
TRBV29-1,TRBJ2-1,SVEDLRTGQF
TRBV25-1,TRBJ1-2,ASRGTGKDYGYT
TRBV7-6,TRBJ2-5,ASSLDRVFQPQY
TRBV6-1,TRBJ1-5,ASGEEMGQGKPQH
TRBV2,TRBJ2-7,ASSMYSPYEQY
TRBV29-1,TRBJ2-1,SVGPGLAVYNEQF
TRBV19,TRBJ2-2,ASSILAGEAGELF
TRBV7-2,TRBJ2-3,ASSRQPTSTDTQY
TRBV5-1,TRBJ2-5,ASSSTPPQETQY
TRBV4-1,TRBJ2-3,ASTPLAGGADTQY
TRBV2,TRBJ2-5,ASSPRLAGGPQETQY
TRBV29-1,TRBJ1-2,SVEDRETYGYT
TRBV28,TRBJ2-7,ASSSGLAGEDDEQY
TRBV6-5,TRBJ1-6,ASSPTVGAINSPLH
TRBV5-5,TRBJ2-7,ASSFQDYYEQY
TRBV20-1,TRBJ2-6,SASFDTDTEA
TRBV2,TRBJ1-1,ASLEGVNTEAF
TRBV7-2,TRBJ2-5,ASSLAWTSLGQETQY
TRBV7-6,TRBJ1-1,ASSRGTGNTEAF
TRBV12-3/TRBV12-4,TRBJ2-2,ASSGTGGFAGELF
TRBV20-1,TRBJ1-3,SATYREGYTIY
TRBV12-3/TRBV12-4,TRBJ2-7,ASSSRQGAHEQY
TRBV19,TRBJ1-3,ASRRDQRNTIY
TRBV25-1,TRBJ1-2,ASSANIVGNYGYT
TRBV2,TRBJ2-7,ASKGLYEQY
TRBV29-1,TRBJ1-6,SFGGNSYNSPLH
TRBV20-1,TRBJ1-2,SSGGAGYT
TRBV20-1,TRBJ2-7,SARDRGDPYYEQY
TRBV12-3/TRBV12-4,TRBJ2-5,ASRLAEETQY
TRBV29-1,TRBJ1-5,STLQGGQPQH
TRBV11-2,TRBJ2-7,ASSLGGLATHEQY